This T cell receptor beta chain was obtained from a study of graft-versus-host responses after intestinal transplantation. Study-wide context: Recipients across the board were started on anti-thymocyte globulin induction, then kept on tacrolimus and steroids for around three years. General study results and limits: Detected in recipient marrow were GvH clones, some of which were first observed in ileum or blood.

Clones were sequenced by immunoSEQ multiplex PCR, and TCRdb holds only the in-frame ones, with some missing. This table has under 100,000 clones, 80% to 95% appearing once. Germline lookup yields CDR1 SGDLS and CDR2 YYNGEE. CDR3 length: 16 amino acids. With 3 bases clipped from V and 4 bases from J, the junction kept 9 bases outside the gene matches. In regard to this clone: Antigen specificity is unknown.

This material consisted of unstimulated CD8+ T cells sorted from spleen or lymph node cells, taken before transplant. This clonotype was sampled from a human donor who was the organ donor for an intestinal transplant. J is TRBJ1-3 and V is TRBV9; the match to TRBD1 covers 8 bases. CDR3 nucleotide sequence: TGTGCCAGCAGCGCAAATCGACAGGGGTCGGGAAACACCATATATTTT. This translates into CASSANRQGSGNTIYF.